Below are 18 T cell receptor beta chains sequenced from a single sample in a study of blood T cell repertoires in COVID-19. Produced via immunoSEQ multiplex PCR; TCRdb's table is partial and in-frame only. The table lists around 160,000 clones, roughly 90% of them singletons. The sample taken for sequencing was peripheral blood. The receptors come from a man aged 18 to 35 with acute or convalescent COVID-19.

The chain carries TRBV7-8 and TRBJ2-1; TRBD2 agrees at 8 bases. The CDR3 contains 15 residues. The V and J ends lost 1 base and 6 bases, in that order; junction bases with no gene match: 5. The germline gives CDR1 SGHVS, CDR2 FQNEAQ. Written as DNA, the CDR3 is TGTGCCAGCAGCTTAGACGGGAGGGCCCCCAATGAGCAGTTCTTC. Protein sequence: CASSLDGRAPNEQFF.

The V and J genes are TRBV3-1 (or the pseudogene TRBV3-2) and TRBJ1-2; D may be TRBD1 (5 bases). V lost 3 bases, J lost 4 bases, and 12 bases lay in between. This CDR3 region has 14 residues. Germline V gene lookup returns CDR1 LGHDT and CDR2 YNNKEL (reference sequence). The CDR3 DNA is TGTGCCAGCAGCCAGGGAGGGGAAGGCTATGGCTACACCTTC. It is translated as CASSQGGEGYGYTF.

This chain uses TRBV11-2 with TRBJ1-1; D is undetermined. The CDR3 runs 14 residues. The germline gives CDR1 SGHAT, CDR2 FQNNGV. Trimming took 4 bases from V and 4 from J, leaving 13 bases between them. CDR3 in DNA: TGTGCCAGCAGCTCCTCCCAGTCGGGCACTGAAGCTTTCTTT. Encoded protein: CASSSSQSGTEAFF.

The chain recombines TRBV6-4 with TRBJ1-5; D unresolved. Trimming removed 6 bases at V and 0 bases at J, with 9 bases between. The CDR3 length is 14 residues. Germline values: CDR1 MRHNA, CDR2 SNTAGT. CDR3 DNA: TGTGCCAGCAGCGCAACACATAGCAATCAGCCCCAGCATTTT. Amino acids: CASSATHSNQPQHF.

V usage is TRBV11-2 and J usage is TRBJ1-1; 7 positions agree with TRBD1. Germline assignment: CDR1 SGHAT and CDR2 FQNNGV. The CDR3 is 16 residues long. V shed 5 bases, J shed 1 base, and the junction held 10 bases outside the gene matches. As DNA, the CDR3 is TGTGCCAGCAGCACCCGGACAGGAAGAGGGAACACTGAAGCTTTCTTT. As protein: CASSTRTGRGNTEAFF.

The chain uses TRBV6-6 and TRBJ1-1; the D gene is possibly TRBD1 (6 bases). The germline V and J ends were trimmed by 7 bases and 1 base, with 13 bases remaining between them. This CDR3 has 14 residues. Germline V gene data show CDR1 as MNHNY and CDR2 as SVGAGI (reference sequence). The CDR3 protein is CASTLQDRNTEAFF. DNA of the CDR3: TGTGCCAGCACCTTACAGGACAGGAACACTGAAGCTTTCTTT.

CDR3: CASSLGGGQGAYGYTF. The CDR3, as DNA: TGTGCCAGCAGCTTAGGAGGGGGACAGGGTGCCTATGGCTACACCTTC. The chain carries TRBV7-8 and TRBJ1-2; 9 bases map to TRBD1. This CDR3 region has 16 residues. The V segment lost 1 base and the J segment 4 bases; nucleotides outside the gene matches: 7. In germline, CDR1 is SGHVS, CDR2 FQNEAQ.

The chain is built from TRBV18 and TRBJ2-3; TRBD2 aligns across 11 bases. There are 18 residues in the CDR3. V was clipped by 1 base and J by 0 bases; unmatched bases: 6. Germline CDR1 reads KGHSH; CDR2 reads LQKENI. The CDR3 protein is CASSPRLAGGTSTDTQYF. CDR3 bases: TGTGCCAGCTCACCACGTCTAGCGGGGGGTACTAGCACAGATACGCAGTATTTT. Full variable domain (remainder filled in from reference TRBV18 and TRBJ2-3): NAGVMQNPRHLVRRRGQEARLRCSPMKGHSHVYWYRQLPEEGLKFMVYLQKENIIDESGMPKERFSAEFPKEGPSILRIQQVVRGDSAAYFCASSPRLAGGTSTDTQYFGPGTRLTVL.

This chain joins TRBV7-9 and TRBJ1-5, with D perhaps TRBD1 (6 bases). Germline V gene data show CDR1 as SEHNR and CDR2 as FQNEAQ (reference sequence). The V gene lost 5 bases and the J gene lost 0 bases, with 8 bases spanning the gap. The CDR3 is 14 residues long. This chain's CDR3 is CASSATGSNQPQHF. CDR3 bases: TGTGCCAGCAGCGCGACAGGTAGCAATCAGCCCCAGCATTTT.

With respect to this clone: At the DNA level, this CDR3 is encoded by other sequences in the same sample as well. The chain links TRBV2 to TRBJ2-7; TRBD1 matches at 7 bases. From germline, CDR1 is SNHLY and CDR2 FYNNEI. Unmatched junction bases numbered 1, after V lost 7 bases and J lost 1 base. This CDR3 contains 12 residues. CDR3 sequence reads: CASTGQSYEQYF. CDR3 coding DNA: TGTGCCAGCACGGGACAGTCCTACGAGCAGTACTTC.

The rearrangement links TRBV15 to TRBJ2-7; D is undetermined. Trimming stripped 5 bases from V and 3 bases from J, with 11 bases between. Germline V lookup: CDR1 LNHNV, CDR2 YYDKDF (reference sequence). The CDR3 is 13 residues long. CDR3: CATSASMIYEQYF. In DNA, the CDR3 is TGTGCCACCAGCGCAAGCATGATCTACGAGCAGTACTTC.

The chain recombines TRBV15 with TRBJ1-2, with D possibly TRBD1 on 6 matching bases. The CDR3 sequence is 16 residues long. Germline-derived CDR1 and CDR2 are LNHNV and YYDKDF (reference sequence). Trimming removed 2 bases from V and 4 bases from J, with 17 bases in between. CDR3 protein: CATSRSSPDRVYGYTF. DNA for the CDR3: TGTGCCACCAGCAGATCCTCCCCGGACAGAGTCTATGGCTACACCTTC.

The chain couples TRBV5-1 to TRBJ1-4; possibly TRBD1 for D (5 bases). This CDR3 is built from 15 residues. With 5 bases removed from V and 9 bases from J, the gap between germline ends came to 20 bases. Germline V gives CDR1 SGHRS, CDR2 YFSETQ. As DNA, the CDR3 is TGCGCCAGCAGTCCGAGGGCGGGGACCTCACAAAAACTGTTTTTT. It specifies CASSPRAGTSQKLFF.

This chain links TRBV12-5 with TRBJ1-5, with D possibly TRBD1 on 5 matching bases. This CDR3 contains 17 residues. Germline loops: CDR1 LGHNT, CDR2 FRNRAP. V shed 0 bases and J shed 3 bases, with 15 bases lying between them. The CDR3 protein is CASGLVGRVLDNQPQHF. The CDR3 nucleotides are TGTGCTAGTGGTTTGGTGGGCAGGGTGTTAGACAATCAGCCCCAGCATTTT. Full variable domain (rest looked up from reference TRBV12-5 and TRBJ1-5): DARVTQTPRHKVTEMGQEVTMRCQPILGHNTVFWYRQTMMQGLELLAYFRNRAPLDDSGMPKDRFSAEMPDATLATLKIQPSEPRDSAVYFCASGLVGRVLDNQPQHFGDGTRLSIL.

This chain links TRBV18 with TRBJ1-2; 10 nucleotides line up with TRBD1. Germline trimming cut 3 bases from V and 5 bases from J; bases unmatched to any gene: 9. The CDR3 length is 16 residues. Germline-derived CDR1 and CDR2 are KGHSH and LQKENI. DNA of the CDR3: TGTGCCAGCTCACCCCCTAGACAGGGGGCTGGTTATGGCTACACCTTC. Its translation is CASSPPRQGAGYGYTF.

The table lists this clone with a count of one. J is TRBJ2-1 and V is TRBV9; the D is unclear. The germline gives CDR1 SGDLS, CDR2 YYNGEE. The CDR3 spans 12 residues. The ends were cut back, 0 bases at V and 6 bases at J, with 4 bases in the middle. CDR3 bases: TGTGCCAGCAGCGTAGGAGTCAATGAGCAGTTCTTC. It codes for CASSVGVNEQFF.

The V gene is TRBV27, the J gene TRBJ1-4, with a weak D call TRBD1 (5 bases). CDR1 MNHEY and CDR2 SMNVEV come from the germline V gene (reference sequence). The CDR3 covers 14 residues. The germline V and J ends were trimmed by 2 bases and 7 bases, with 11 bases remaining between them. The CDR3 bases are TGTGCCAGCAGTTTAGGCAGGGCTGGTGAAAAACTGTTTTTT. This translates into CASSLGRAGEKLFF.

The rearrangement uses TRBV3-1 (or the pseudogene TRBV3-2) and TRBJ2-2, with 9 bases matching TRBD2. V gave up 0 bases and J gave up 4 bases; unmatched junction bases: 9. CDR3 length: 18 amino acids. Germline V CDR1 and CDR2: LGHDT, YNNKEL (reference sequence). The CDR3 coding sequence is TGTGCCAGCAGCCAAGATCGGCTAGCGGGGTTTTTCACCGGGGAGCTGTTTTTT. This encodes CASSQDRLAGFFTGELFF.